This T cell receptor beta chain was captured by sequencing in a study of T cells in Graves' hyperthyroidism and ophthalmopathy. As for the study in general: Peripheral blood was secured at the point of initial diagnosis, before any treatment. The study, taken as a whole, reports: Ophthalmopathy got predicted by the model a median 6.5 months before its onset.

Disease lasting under 3 months, a NOSPECS grade of at least 4, and a Clinical Activity Score of at least 3 were features of the ophthalmopathy patients. The diagnoses drew upon clinical symptoms, serum thyroxine and TRAb, thyroid ultrasound and orbital computed tomography. CDR3 length: 14 residues. Trimming pared 1 base from V and 3 bases from J, leaving 8 bases between. Germline lookup yields CDR1 ENHRY and CDR2 SYGVKD. Using RNA transcripts as the source, TCR beta CDR3 regions were amplified. The HTBI set primed first-round TCR CDR3 RT-PCR. A single record per CDR3 protein comes from TCRdb applying MiXCR to the multiplex PCR reads. The top ten hold over 45% of the sample, which has hundreds of thousands of distinct CDR3 sequences, about 20% seen once. As concerns this clonotype: What it recognizes is unknown.

V is TRBV10-3 and J is TRBJ2-3, with D unresolved. The sample was blood. This TCR derives from a man aged 35 to 55 with Graves' ophthalmopathy. The CDR3 nucleotides read TGTGCCATCAGTGAGTTCGGTGGGACAGATACGCAGTATTTT. Residues: CAISEFGGTDTQYF.